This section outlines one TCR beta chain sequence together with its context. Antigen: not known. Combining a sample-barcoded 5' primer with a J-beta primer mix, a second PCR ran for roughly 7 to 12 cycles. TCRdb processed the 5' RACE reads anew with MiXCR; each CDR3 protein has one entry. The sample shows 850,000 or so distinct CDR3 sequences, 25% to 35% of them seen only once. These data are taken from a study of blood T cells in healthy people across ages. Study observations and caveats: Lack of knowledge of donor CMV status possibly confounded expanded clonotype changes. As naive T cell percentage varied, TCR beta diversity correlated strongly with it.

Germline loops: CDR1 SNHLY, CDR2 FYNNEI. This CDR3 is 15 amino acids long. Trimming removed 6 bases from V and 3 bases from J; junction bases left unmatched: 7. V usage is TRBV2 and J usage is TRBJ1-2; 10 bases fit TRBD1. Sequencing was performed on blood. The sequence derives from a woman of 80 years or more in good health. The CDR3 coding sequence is TGTGCCAGCAGGTCGGGACAGGGGCTCTACTATGGCTACACCTTC. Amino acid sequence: CASRSGQGLYYGYTF.